This T cell receptor (beta chain) was identified in a study of identical twins. V dropped 3 bases and J dropped 8; count of bases not matched to a gene: 9. The CDR3 consists of 15 residues. Germline V gene data show CDR1 as MNHNS and CDR2 as SASEGT. Of note for this clonotype: Its antigen is still unknown.

Notes on the study in general: Twin pairs' shared out-of-frame alpha sequences were enriched in low generation probability. Conclusions relied on cross-sectional statistical analysis, not following the same donors. Less excess twin sharing appeared in beta out-of-frame sequences.

TCRdb re-analysed the 5' RACE reads in MiXCR, keeping a single row per CDR3 protein. Seen here are about 220,000 distinct CDR3 sequences, 6% to 8.5% observed once, and the top ten hold about 5.8%. A further study also used this sample, focusing on yellow fever vaccine responses in identical twins.

Sequencing was done on a sample of CD8+ T cells sorted from blood. The rearrangement links TRBV6-1 to TRBJ2-1; TRBD2 agrees at 8 bases. The source of this sequence is a woman between 18 and 30 years old in good health. The CDR3 region is CASSDKEAGVDEQFF. CDR3 nucleotide sequence: TGTGCCAGCAGTGATAAGGAAGCGGGAGTAGATGAGCAGTTCTTC.